This T cell receptor beta chain was recorded in a study of cytomegalovirus exposure and HLA in healthy donors. Study-wide results and limits: Most of the CMV-associated TCR beta chains (in a later analysis) appeared to be HLA-restricted. Excluded were some V segments that proved indistinguishable, including TRBV6-2 and TRBV6-3. Most TCR sequences were seen very rarely across donors, but some public TCRs occurred in many. It was likely that a cluster of highly shared sequence variants was a sequencing artifact.

PCR used 60 Vbeta primers and 13 Jbeta primers. Profiled with immunoSEQ multiplex PCR; TCRdb holds only in-frame clones, not every one. The sample lists about 61,000 clones, 80% to 90% seen once, with 1.5% in the top ten. Germline CDR1 reads ENHRY; CDR2 reads SYGVKD. The CDR3 is 17 residues long. V was cut by 3 bases and J by 1 base, with 16 bases left in between. In the case of this clone: Its antigen is unidentified.

The chain uses TRBV10-3 and TRBJ2-4, with TRBD1 as a possible D gene (6 bases). The source material was PBMCs. This TCR was sampled from a man aged 25 to 40 in good health and CMV-seropositive. The CDR3 is CAISETESGEAKNIQYF. The CDR3 DNA reads as TGTGCCATCAGTGAAACGGAGTCAGGGGAGGCCAAAAACATTCAGTACTTC.